Below, one T cell receptor (beta chain) is given with its context. The antigen it binds to is not known. The missing CDR3 end, 3 residues past where the read stops, is filled in from the germline J gene. The sample carries other DNA sequences with the same CDR3. TCR beta CDR3 regions were amplified by multiplex PCR using the immunoSEQ assay from an average of around 1.2 ug genomic DNA per sample. The assay corrected primer bias using a complete synthetic TCR repertoire to establish an amplification baseline. Amplicons were sequenced on the Illumina platform. As for the original processing: Sequence errors were corrected by clustering with frequency ratios and a modified nearest-neighbor algorithm, and the sequences were then analyzed in the immunoSEQ Analyzer using IMGT gene definitions. At each rarefaction depth, TCR richness and evenness were averaged across 20 rarefaction repeats, and samples with fewer sequences than that depth were excluded. Wilcoxon rank sum tests with FDR correction were used to compare V, D and J gene relative abundances between the groups. Blinded duplicates gave an intraclass correlation of more than 90% for TCR richness and an average of roughly 76% across some 69 gene segments. This immuneACCESS table, as held by TCRdb, lists in-frame sequences with V and J called but not all clones. Of the missing ones, under half trace to an unresolved V gene in checked studies; the others have no known cause. That table gives V, J and clone size, and the DNA gave D and trimming. The sample's records list 25,000 to 35,000 clones. Of the sample, approximately 22% falls within the top ten clones.

The data originate from a study of T cells in women clearing cervical HPV infection (dated 2018 in TCRdb). About the investigation overall: The cases were some 25 women with histologically confirmed HPV16-related CIN3 or worse, and 2 of these cases were invasive cancers. The controls were 25 or so women whose single incident HPV16 infection cleared within 12 months with no development of precancer or cancer. Blood from cases was drawn at the visit where the lesion was first identified, while blood from controls was drawn once the infection was no longer detected. In the parent cohort, 10,049 women aged 18 or older were enrolled in Guanacaste, Costa Rica, during about 1992 to 1994 and then followed for six to eight years. The exploratory proof-of-principle case-control study was nested within the Guanacaste HPV Natural History Study in Costa Rica and compared TCR repertoires across cervical HPV16 outcomes. Five blinded duplicates per group were added as quality controls, giving around 60 samples: 50 participants and 10 replicates. HLA typing was available for only a few women, so HLA type could not be excluded as a confounder. Cases were matched to controls by age within five years and by the year the sample was collected. Cases had a median age of about 34 years compared with under 40 for controls, and baseline characteristics showed no significant differences between the groups. Among cases, blood sampling came a median of 149 days after lesion detection, with an interquartile range of about 80 to 230 days. What the research found in general, with its limitations: By combining richness with V gene abundances, random forest classifiers separated cases from controls with an estimated AUC of 0.83. Because of the cross-sectional design, the study could not determine whether the associations came before infection or resulted from infection, and neither effector/memory subsets nor HPV-specific T cells were isolated. Cases had lower TRBV6-7 relative abundance than controls (about 0.1% versus 0.15%; Bonferroni P = 0.0008). Across sequencing depths, CIN3+ cases showed significantly higher TCR repertoire richness than controls, but evenness did not differ between the groups. Because T-cell numbers per sample were unknown, differences in richness could reflect varying T-cell content rather than repertoire biology.

Including the terminal cysteine and phenylalanine, the CDR3 comprises 14 residues. Shown are 33 bases from within the CDR3, in frame from base 1. Deletion took 4 bases off V and 4 bases off J, with a span of 11 bases between the germline ends. CDR1 and CDR2, per the germline V gene, are SGHTA and FQGNSA. Every participant had a single incident cervical HPV16 infection, and prevalent HPV16 infections were excluded. Cervical HPV DNA was detected with MY09/MY11 PCR, and genotyping was done with dot-blot hybridization. Fifteen mL of heparinized blood were centrifuged, and the buffy coat was aliquoted, frozen at -30°C, then stored at -80°C. QIAGEN kits were used to extract genomic DNA from the buffy coat specimens.

This receptor was obtained from a woman aged 18 to 75 with a cervical HPV16 infection that either progressed to CIN3+ or cleared (not recorded which). The chain is encoded by TRBV7-2 joined to TRBJ1-3; no confident D gene assignment can be made. Sequenced input: blood buffy coat. CDR3 DNA (partial): TGTGCCAGCAGCTCAGGCGGGGTCGGAAACACC. Its coded protein is CASSSGGVGNT. The entire CDR3 reads CASSSGGVGNTIYF. Reference TRBV7-2 and TRBJ1-3 genes cover what lies past the CDR3, so the full variable domain is GAGVSQSPSNKVTEKGKDVELRCDPISGHTALYWYRQSLGQGLEFLIYFQGNSAPDKSGLPSDRFSAERTGGSVSTLTIQRTQQEDSAVYLCASSSGGVGNTIYFGEGSWLTVV.